The clone carrying this TCR beta chain has only a few counts. A sample-barcoded 5' primer and a J-beta primer mix were used in a second PCR of roughly 6 to 11 cycles. TCRdb ran MiXCR on the 5' RACE reads and lists one entry per CDR3 protein. Of under 800,000 distinct CDR3 sequences listed, approximately 39% were seen once; the top ten hold 20% to 25%. This sample was included in a study of blood T cells in healthy people across ages. Researchers report isolating at least 6 million PBMCs per sample. The V segment lost 6 bases and the J segment 7 bases; nucleotides outside the gene matches: 10. Germline assignment: CDR1 SQVTM and CDR2 ANQGSEA. This CDR3 contains 14 residues.

The specimen sequenced was blood. The rearrangement joins TRBV29-1 to TRBJ2-1; 9 bases align to TRBD1. The origin of this receptor is a woman in her sixties in good health. The CDR3 DNA follows: TGCAGCGTAGGAAGACAGGGGGAGAGGAATGAGCAGTTCTTC. Its translation: CSVGRQGERNEQFF.